Following are 8 T cell receptor beta chains from one sample sequenced in a study of blood T cell repertoires in COVID-19. TCRdb's copy holds only in-frame clones and misses some; the assay was immunoSEQ multiplex PCR. The sample includes 150,000 to 200,000 clones, over 75% of them seen just once. The sample taken for sequencing was peripheral blood. These receptors all come from a woman aged 80 or over with active or convalescent COVID-19.

The genes are TRBV11-2 and TRBJ1-2, with D maybe TRBD1 (5 bases). This CDR3 contains 15 residues. V was cut by 1 base and J by 5 bases, with 14 bases left in between. Germline values: CDR1 SGHAT, CDR2 FQNNGV. The CDR3 nucleotides read TGTGCCAGCAGCTTAGGAACAGGCTACGATTATGGCTACACCTTC. Its protein is CASSLGTGYDYGYTF.

This chain links TRBV4-2 with TRBJ1-4; D is unresolved. This CDR3 region has 15 residues. Germline-derived CDR1 and CDR2 are LGHNA and YNFKEQ. V lost 2 bases to trimming and J lost 2 bases, with 9 bases between them. The CDR3 protein is CASSQRGATNEKLFF. In DNA form, the CDR3 reads TGTGCCAGCAGCCAACGCGGAGCGACTAATGAAAAACTGTTTTTT.

V and J are TRBV3-1 (or the pseudogene TRBV3-2) and TRBJ1-6, with 8 bases lining up with TRBD1. The CDR3 extends over 15 amino acids. V was clipped by 0 bases and J by 10 bases; unmatched bases: 5. Germline CDR1 is LGHDT and CDR2 is YNNKEL (reference sequence). Written as DNA, the CDR3 is TGTGCCAGCAGCCAAGATTTGGACAGGGTCTCACCCCTCCACTTT. It specifies CASSQDLDRVSPLHF.

The V and J genes are TRBV3-1 (or the pseudogene TRBV3-2) and TRBJ1-5; 8 nucleotides line up with TRBD1. Germline CDR1 and CDR2: LGHDT and YNNKEL (reference sequence). The CDR3 extends over 14 amino acids. V was pared by 4 bases and J by 7 bases, with 6 bases of the junction left unmatched. The CDR3 coding sequence is TGTGCCAGCAGCCCTGGGACAGGCGGACAGCCCCAGCATTTT. It translates to CASSPGTGGQPQHF.

The chain recombines TRBV10-3 with TRBJ2-2; 8 bases align to TRBD1. The CDR3 spans 15 residues. Germline V lookup: CDR1 ENHRY, CDR2 SYGVKD. After removal of 10 bases from V and 1 base from J, the junction contained 8 bases not matched to a gene. This chain's CDR3 is CATGQGAMNTGELFF. In nucleotides, the CDR3 is TGTGCCACAGGGCAGGGGGCGATGAACACCGGGGAGCTGTTTTTT.

This chain connects TRBV5-4 to TRBJ2-5; possibly TRBD2 for D (5 bases). V was clipped by 0 bases and J by 9 bases, with 9 bases between them. The CDR3 contains 12 residues. Germline CDR1 and CDR2: SGHNT and YYREEE (reference sequence). CDR3 sequence (DNA): TGTGCCAGCAGCTTGGCTGACGGGGCCCAGTACTTC. Protein sequence: CASSLADGAQYF. The full variable domain, in which reference TRBV5-4 and TRBJ2-5 provide the parts outside the CDR3, is ETGVTQSPTHLIKTRGQQVTLRCSSQSGHNTVSWYQQALGQGPQFIFQYYREEENGRGNFPPRFSGLQFPNYSSELNVNALELDDSALYLCASSLADGAQYFGPGTRLLVL.

This sequence joins TRBV4-2 and TRBJ2-7, with 9 bases that match TRBD2. Looked up from germline, CDR1 is LGHNA and CDR2 is YNFKEQ. CDR3 size: 15 residues. The V gene end was trimmed by 0 bases and the J gene end by 0 bases; junction bases not matched to a gene: 0. CDR3 amino acids: CASSQELAGSYEQYF. CDR3 DNA sequence: TGTGCCAGCAGCCAAGAACTAGCGGGCTCCTACGAGCAGTACTTC.

The rearrangement joins TRBV7-9 to TRBJ2-1, with a possible D match to TRBD2 (6 bases). Germline assignment: CDR1 SEHNR and CDR2 FQNEAQ (reference sequence). V lost 1 base and J lost 4, with 14 bases in between. The CDR3 runs to 16 residues. As DNA, the CDR3 is TGTGCCAGCAGCTTAGGCTGGGGGGACGGTTACAATGAGCAGTTCTTC. Translating gives CASSLGWGDGYNEQFF.